The 2 T cell receptor beta chains presented below share a single source sample, sequenced in a study of cytomegalovirus exposure and HLA in healthy donors. It was with 60 Vbeta and 13 Jbeta primers that the PCR ran. Produced via immunoSEQ multiplex PCR; TCRdb's table is partial and in-frame only. The sample shows 95,000 to 110,000 clones, 60% to 85% of them seen only once. The sequenced sample was PBMCs. These receptors all come from a woman aged 18-35 years in good health and CMV-seropositive.

The CDR3: CSVLVGGTDTQYF. The CDR3 DNA is TGCAGCGTCCTCGTGGGAGGCACAGATACGCAGTATTTT. The gene calls are TRBV29-1 and TRBJ2-3; TRBD2 is a possible D gene (5 bases). CDR3 length: 13 amino acids. V dropped 6 bases and J dropped 1 base, with 11 bases sitting between them. Germline loops: CDR1 SQVTM, CDR2 ANQGSEA.

The chain couples TRBV28 to TRBJ1-6; 7 bases agree with TRBD1. This CDR3 has 15 residues. The V gene's germline CDR1 is MDHEN and CDR2 SYDVKM. Trimming at V came to 2 bases and at J to 7 bases, leaving 5 bases not matched to a gene. The CDR3 loop is CASSLRDRVNSPLHF. CDR3 nucleotides: TGTGCCAGCAGTTTACGGGACAGAGTAAATTCACCCCTCCACTTT.